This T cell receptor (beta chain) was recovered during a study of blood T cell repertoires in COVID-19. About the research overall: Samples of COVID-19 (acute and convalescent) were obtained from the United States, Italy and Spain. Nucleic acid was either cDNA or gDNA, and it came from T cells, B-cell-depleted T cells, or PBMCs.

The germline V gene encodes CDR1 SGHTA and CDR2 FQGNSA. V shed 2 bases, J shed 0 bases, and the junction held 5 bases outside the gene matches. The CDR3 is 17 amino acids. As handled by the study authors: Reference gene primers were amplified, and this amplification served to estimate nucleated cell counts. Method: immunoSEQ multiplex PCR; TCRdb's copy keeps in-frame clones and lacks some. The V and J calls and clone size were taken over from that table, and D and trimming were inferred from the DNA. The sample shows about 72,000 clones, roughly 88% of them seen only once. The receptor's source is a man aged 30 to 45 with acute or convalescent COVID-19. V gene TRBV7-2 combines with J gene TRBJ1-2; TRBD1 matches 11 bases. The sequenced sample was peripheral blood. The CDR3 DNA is TGTGCCAGCAGCTTATTAGGGACAGGGGGAACTAACTATGGCTACACCTTC. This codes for CASSLLGTGGTNYGYTF.